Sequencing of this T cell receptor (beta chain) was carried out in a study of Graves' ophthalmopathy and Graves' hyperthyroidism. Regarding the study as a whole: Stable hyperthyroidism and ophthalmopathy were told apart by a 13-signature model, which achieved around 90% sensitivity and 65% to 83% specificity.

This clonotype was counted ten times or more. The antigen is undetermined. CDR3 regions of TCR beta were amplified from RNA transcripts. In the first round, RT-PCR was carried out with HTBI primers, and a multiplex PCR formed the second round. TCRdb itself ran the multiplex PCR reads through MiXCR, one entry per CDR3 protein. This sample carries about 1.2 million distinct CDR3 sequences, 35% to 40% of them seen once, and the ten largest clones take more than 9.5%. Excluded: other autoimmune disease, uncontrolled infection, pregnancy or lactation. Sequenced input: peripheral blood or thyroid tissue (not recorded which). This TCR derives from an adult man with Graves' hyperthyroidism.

CDR3 amino acids: CASSRDRGRTEAFF. The CDR3 DNA is TGTGCCAGTAGTAGGGACAGGGGTCGGACTGAAGCTTTCTTT. The V gene is TRBV19, the J gene TRBJ1-1, with 10 bases lining up with TRBD1. The CDR3 spans 14 residues. The germline CDR1 and CDR2 sequences are LNHDA and SQIVND (reference sequence). V was clipped by 4 bases and J by 5 bases; unmatched bases: 4. Complete variable domain (other parts from reference TRBV19 and TRBJ1-1): DGGITQSPKYLFRKEGQNVTLSCEQNLNHDAMYWYRQDPGQGLRLIYYSQIVNDFQKGDIAEGYSVSREKKESFPLTVTSAQKNPTAFYLCASSRDRGRTEAFFGQGTRLTVV.